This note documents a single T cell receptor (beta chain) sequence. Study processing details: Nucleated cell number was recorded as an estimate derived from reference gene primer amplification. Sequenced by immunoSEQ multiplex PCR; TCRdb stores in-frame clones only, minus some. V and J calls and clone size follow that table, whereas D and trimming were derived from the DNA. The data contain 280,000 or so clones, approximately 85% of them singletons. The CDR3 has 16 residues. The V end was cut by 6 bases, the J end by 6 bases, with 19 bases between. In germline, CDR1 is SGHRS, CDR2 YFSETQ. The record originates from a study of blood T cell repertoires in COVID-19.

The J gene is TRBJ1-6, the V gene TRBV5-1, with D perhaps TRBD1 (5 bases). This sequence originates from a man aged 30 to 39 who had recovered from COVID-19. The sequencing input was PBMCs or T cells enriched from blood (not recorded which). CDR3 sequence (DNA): TGCGCCAGCAAAAATACAGGTGGGAACGGTAATTCACCCCTCCACTTT. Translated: CASKNTGGNGNSPLHF.